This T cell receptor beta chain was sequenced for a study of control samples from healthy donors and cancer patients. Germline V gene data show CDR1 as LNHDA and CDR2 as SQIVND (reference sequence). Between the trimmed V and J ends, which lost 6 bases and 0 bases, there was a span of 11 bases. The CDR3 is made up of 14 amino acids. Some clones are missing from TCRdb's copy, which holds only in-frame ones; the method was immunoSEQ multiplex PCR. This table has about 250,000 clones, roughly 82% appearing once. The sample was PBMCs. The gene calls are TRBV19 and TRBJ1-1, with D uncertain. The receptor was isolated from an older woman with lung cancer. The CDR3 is CASSTTAMNTEAFF. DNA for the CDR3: TGTGCCAGTAGCACAACAGCGATGAACACTGAAGCTTTCTTT.